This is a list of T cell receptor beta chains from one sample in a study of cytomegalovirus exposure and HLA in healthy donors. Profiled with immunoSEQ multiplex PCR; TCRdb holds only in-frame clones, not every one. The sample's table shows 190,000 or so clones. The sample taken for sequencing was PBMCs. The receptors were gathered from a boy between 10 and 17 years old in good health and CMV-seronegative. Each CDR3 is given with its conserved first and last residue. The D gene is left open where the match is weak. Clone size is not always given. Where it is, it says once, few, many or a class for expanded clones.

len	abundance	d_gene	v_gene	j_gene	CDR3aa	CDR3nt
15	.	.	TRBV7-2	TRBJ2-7	CASSLEAGNSYEQYF	TGTGCCAGCAGCTTAGAGGCAGGAAACTCCTACGAGCAGTACTTC
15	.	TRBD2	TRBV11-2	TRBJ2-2	CASSLGLVYTGELFF	TGTGCCAGCAGCTTGGGACTAGTTTATACCGGGGAGCTGTTTTTT
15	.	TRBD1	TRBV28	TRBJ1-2	CASSRTGTASYGYTF	TGTGCCAGCAGTCGAACCGGGACAGCCTCCTATGGCTACACCTTC
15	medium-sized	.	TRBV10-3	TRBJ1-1	CAISIQGGDYTEAFF	TGTGCCATCAGTATACAGGGAGGGGATTACACTGAAGCTTTCTTT
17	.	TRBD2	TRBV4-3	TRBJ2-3	CASSLSGLAGGTDTQYF	TGCGCCAGCAGCCTTTCAGGACTAGCGGGGGGCACAGATACGCAGTATTTT
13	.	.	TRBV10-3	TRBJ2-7	CAISEAHPGAGDF	TGTGCCATCAGTGAGGCGCACCCAGGGGCTGGGGACTTC
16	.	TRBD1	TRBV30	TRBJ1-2	CAWSWTGGSAFGGYTF	TGTGCCTGGAGCTGGACAGGGGGCAGTGCGTTTGGTGGCTACACCTTC
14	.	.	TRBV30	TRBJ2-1	CAWSGVQVGYEQFF	TGTGCCTGGAGTGGGGTTCAGGTTGGCTATGAGCAGTTCTTC
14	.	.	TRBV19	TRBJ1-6	CASSMGSGVSPLHF	TGTGCCAGTAGTATGGGGTCGGGAGTTTCACCCCTCCACTTT
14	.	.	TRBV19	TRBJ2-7	CASKLRRGSYEQYF	TGTGCCAGCAAGCTGCGGCGGGGCTCCTACGAGCAGTACTTC
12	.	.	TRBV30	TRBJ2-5	CAWSWRSETQYF	TGTGCCTGGAGTTGGAGATCGGAGACCCAGTACTTC
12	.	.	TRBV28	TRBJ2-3	CASSRETDTQYF	TGTGCCAGCAGTCGCGAGACAGATACGCAGTATTTT
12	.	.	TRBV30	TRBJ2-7	CAWSVVVGEQYF	TGTGCCTGGAGTGTAGTAGTGGGCGAGCAGTACTTC
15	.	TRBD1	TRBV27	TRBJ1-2	CASATQGKHNYGYTF	TGTGCCAGCGCAACACAGGGGAAGCATAACTATGGCTACACCTTC
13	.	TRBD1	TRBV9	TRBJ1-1	CASSDRANTEAFF	TGTGCCAGCTCAGACAGGGCGAACACTGAAGCTTTCTTT